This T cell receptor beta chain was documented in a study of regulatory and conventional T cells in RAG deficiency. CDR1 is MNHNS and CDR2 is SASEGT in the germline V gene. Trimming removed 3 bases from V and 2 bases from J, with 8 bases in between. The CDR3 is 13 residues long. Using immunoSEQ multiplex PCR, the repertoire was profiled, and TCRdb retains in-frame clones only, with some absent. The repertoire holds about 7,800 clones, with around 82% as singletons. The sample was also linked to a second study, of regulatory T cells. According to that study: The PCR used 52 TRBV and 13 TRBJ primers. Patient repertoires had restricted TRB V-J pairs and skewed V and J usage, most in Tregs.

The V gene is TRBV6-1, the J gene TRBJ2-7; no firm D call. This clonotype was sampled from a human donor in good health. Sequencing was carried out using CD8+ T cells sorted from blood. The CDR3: CASSETPTYEQYF. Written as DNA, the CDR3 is TGTGCCAGCAGTGAGACACCTACCTACGAGCAGTACTTC.